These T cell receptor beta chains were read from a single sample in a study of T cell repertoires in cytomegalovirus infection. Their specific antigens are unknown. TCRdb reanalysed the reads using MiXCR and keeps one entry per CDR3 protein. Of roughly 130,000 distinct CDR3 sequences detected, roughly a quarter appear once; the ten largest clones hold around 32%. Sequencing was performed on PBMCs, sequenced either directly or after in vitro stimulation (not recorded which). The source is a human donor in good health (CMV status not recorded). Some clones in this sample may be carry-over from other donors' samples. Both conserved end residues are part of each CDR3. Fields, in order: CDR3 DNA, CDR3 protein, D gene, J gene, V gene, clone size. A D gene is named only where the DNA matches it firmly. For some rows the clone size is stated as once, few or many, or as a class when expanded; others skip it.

DNA: TGTGCCAGCAGCCCTTCAGACTGGCCTCTGGGTACGCAGTATTTT
CDR3: CASSPSDWPLGTQYF
D: NA
J: TRBJ2-3
V: TRBV7-2
size: many

DNA: TGCGCCAGCAGCCAAGATTGGGGGGCCCTCTACGAGCAGTACTTC
CDR3: CASSQDWGALYEQYF
D: NA
J: TRBJ2-7
V: TRBV4-3
size: NA

DNA: TGTGCCAGCAGTTACCCCCTTGGGCTCTACACAGATACGCAGTATTTT
CDR3: CASSYPLGLYTDTQYF
D: NA
J: TRBJ2-3
V: TRBV28
size: NA

DNA: TGTGCCAGTAGTATGATCTGGACGACTCTAGCCAAAAACATTCAGTACTTC
CDR3: CASSMIWTTLAKNIQYF
D: NA
J: TRBJ2-4
V: TRBV19
size: NA

DNA: TGTGCCAGCAGCTTAGGCCTACTAGCGGGAGGACCCAACAATGAGCAGTTCTTC
CDR3: CASSLGLLAGGPNNEQFF
D: TRBD2
J: TRBJ2-1
V: TRBV11-3
size: NA

DNA: TGTGCCAGCAGCTTTTTTGGAGGTTTGAACACTGAAGCTTTCTTT
CDR3: CASSFFGGLNTEAFF
D: NA
J: TRBJ1-1
V: TRBV7-6
size: few

DNA: TGTGCCAGCATAAAAAGCGGGAGCTACAATGAGCAGTTCTTC
CDR3: CASIKSGSYNEQFF
D: TRBD2
J: TRBJ2-1
V: TRBV6-2/TRBV6-3
size: many

DNA: TGCAGCGTCGTTACGGGACCGGGACAGGGGGTTCTCCACGAGCAGTACTTC
CDR3: CSVVTGPGQGVLHEQYF
D: TRBD1
J: TRBJ2-7
V: TRBV29-1
size: NA

DNA: TGCAGCGTTGCTCCGGGACAGGGAGACTATGGCTACACCTTC
CDR3: CSVAPGQGDYGYTF
D: TRBD1
J: TRBJ1-2
V: TRBV29-1
size: few

DNA: TGTGCCAGCTCACCGACAGGGAACGGAGAGACCCAGTACTTC
CDR3: CASSPTGNGETQYF
D: TRBD1
J: TRBJ2-5
V: TRBV18
size: few

DNA: TGCGCCAGCAGTGTCCCCGGGACAGGGAGAACCACCGGGGAGCTGTTTTTT
CDR3: CASSVPGTGRTTGELFF
D: TRBD1
J: TRBJ2-2
V: TRBV10-2
size: NA